This TCR beta chain was captured in a study of identifying expanded T cells in peripheral blood. Clones were sequenced by immunoSEQ multiplex PCR, and TCRdb holds only the in-frame ones, with some missing. The sample includes some 120,000 clones, 75% to 90% seen only once; the top ten take around 3.3%. The specimen was blood. This receptor was taken from a person between 18 and 75 years old in good health.

This chain's CDR3 is CASSTGAGNTIYF. The CDR3 bases are TGTGCCAGCAGTACAGGGGCGGGAAACACCATATATTTT. The chain combines TRBV6-5 with TRBJ1-3; the match to TRBD1 covers 7 bases. The CDR3 has 13 residues. Germline CDR1 is MNHEY and CDR2 is SVGAGI. Trimming cost V 5 bases and J 4 bases; bases outside gene matches: 2.